This TCR beta chain was observed in a study of cytomegalovirus exposure and HLA in healthy donors. Study overall: Within an early data release were 80 million to 90 million unique TCRs drawn from HLA-typed donors.

PCR was performed using 60 Vbeta and 13 Jbeta primers. Method: immunoSEQ multiplex PCR; TCRdb's copy keeps in-frame clones and lacks some. The sample includes under 70,000 clones, almost 85% of them seen just once. V shed 5 bases and J shed 2 bases, with 19 bases lying between them. CDR1 and CDR2 (germline): MDHEN, SYDVKM. The CDR3 is 16 amino acids. As to this clone: Its antigen is unidentified.

General study results and limits: On later analysis, the bulk of CMV-associated TCR beta chains appeared to be HLA-restricted. The study had only CMV serostatus as immune exposure information.

Sequenced: PBMCs. The source is a man aged 45 to 65 in good health and CMV-seronegative. The V call is TRBV28, the J call TRBJ2-7, with D perhaps TRBD2 (7 bases). The CDR3 reads CASSPLRGGRAYEQYF. The CDR3 region has the DNA TGTGCCAGCAGTCCCCTGAGGGGGGGAAGGGCCTACGAGCAGTACTTC.